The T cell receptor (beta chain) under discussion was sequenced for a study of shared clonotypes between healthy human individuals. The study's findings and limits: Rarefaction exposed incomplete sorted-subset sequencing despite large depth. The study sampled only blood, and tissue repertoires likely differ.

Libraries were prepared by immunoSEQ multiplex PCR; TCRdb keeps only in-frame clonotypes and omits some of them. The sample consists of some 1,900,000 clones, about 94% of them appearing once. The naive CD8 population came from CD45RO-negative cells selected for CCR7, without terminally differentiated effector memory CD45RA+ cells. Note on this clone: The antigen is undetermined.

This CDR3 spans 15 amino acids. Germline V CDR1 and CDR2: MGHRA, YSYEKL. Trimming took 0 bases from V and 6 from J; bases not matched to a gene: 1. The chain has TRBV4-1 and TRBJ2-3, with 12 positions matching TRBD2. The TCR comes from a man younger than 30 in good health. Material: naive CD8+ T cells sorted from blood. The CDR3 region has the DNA TGCGCCAGCAGCCAAGAACTAGCGGGAGGTGATACGCAGTATTTT. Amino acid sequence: CASSQELAGGDTQYF.